This entry describes one TCR beta chain. As yet, its antigen is unknown. This sample was included in a study of persistence of HIV-infected CD4 T cells. On the study more broadly: Isolated cells were CMV- and HIV-1 Gag-responding CD4+ T cells. Study-level findings and limits: TCR analyses could not target the rare provirus-carrying CMV-responding cells.

Germline V gene lookup returns CDR1 LNHDA and CDR2 SQIVND (reference sequence). With 1 base clipped from V and 6 bases from J, the junction kept 0 bases outside the gene matches. This CDR3 has 14 residues. The libraries were made with immunoSEQ version 4 in survey mode. Genomic DNA was diluted to around 10 ng/uL, up to 1 ug per sample. Sequencing used immunoSEQ multiplex PCR; TCRdb keeps in-frame clones, though not all of them. The table shows tens of thousands of clones, with around 78% occurring only once. The stimulus was an HIV-1 Gag 15-mer peptide pool, approximately 0.93 ug/peptide/mL. CD40L-negative CD69-negative CD45RO-high memory CD4+ T cells were sorted as populations depleted of antigen-responding cells.

Sequences were derived from CD4+ T cells sorted from PBMCs after roughly 19-hour stimulation, sampled from a patient who received antiretroviral therapy. The sequence was obtained from an adult man with HIV who was CMV-seropositive. J is TRBJ2-2 and V is TRBV19, with 9 bases identical to TRBD1. In DNA form, the CDR3 reads TGTGCCAGTAGTATAGGGACAGGGGCCGGGGAGCTGTTTTTT. Protein product: CASSIGTGAGELFF.